These 28 T cell receptor beta chains were all obtained from the same sample, sequenced in a study of CD8 T cells in ankylosing spondylitis. TCRdb reprocessed the 5' RACE reads via MiXCR and lists one record per CDR3 protein. The sample lists a few hundred thousand distinct CDR3 sequences; approximately 20% were seen once. These receptors have no known antigen. Findings and limits, study-wide: A motif of under 10 highly homologous TCR beta variants was seen as apparently characteristic of ankylosing spondylitis blood.

Sequencing used blood, either unsorted or a sorted T cell fraction (not recorded which). The receptors were sampled from a male donor with ankylosing spondylitis.

The V gene is TRBV20-1, the J gene TRBJ2-7; TRBD1 matches at 11 bases. The CDR3 is made up of 16 amino acids. V lost 4 bases to trimming and J lost 1 base; unmatched junction nucleotides: 9. Germline-derived CDR1 and CDR2 are DFQATT and SNEGSKA (reference sequence). The CDR3 here is CSANRAGQGASYEQYF. Written as DNA, the CDR3 is TGCAGTGCTAATAGGGCCGGACAGGGGGCGTCCTACGAGCAGTACTTC.

CDR3 protein: CASSPSQSPYEQYF. The CDR3 bases are TGTGCCAGCAGTCCATCTCAGAGCCCCTACGAGCAGTACTTC. The chain recombines TRBV27 with TRBJ2-7, with D uncertain. Germline CDR1 reads MNHEY; CDR2 reads SMNVEV (reference sequence). Between the trimmed V and J ends, which lost 5 bases and 2 bases, there was a span of 13 bases. The CDR3 sequence is 14 residues long.

The gene calls are TRBV12-3 or TRBV12-4 and TRBJ1-2, with D maybe TRBD1 (6 bases). The CDR3 runs 14 residues. The V and J ends lost 6 bases and 4 bases respectively, with 15 bases between them. In DNA form, the CDR3 reads TGTGCCAGCAGCTGGGACATCGGAGGCTATGGCTACACCTTC. Translating gives CASSWDIGGYGYTF.

The table lists this clonotype with many counts. This chain links TRBV20-1 with TRBJ1-4; 10 nucleotides line up with TRBD1. Per germline, CDR1 DFQATT and CDR2 SNEGSKA (reference sequence). The CDR3 loop spans 15 amino acids. J was trimmed by 6 bases and V by 2 bases; bases with no gene match: 6. CDR3 protein: CSARPRGTGDEKLFF. As DNA, the CDR3 is TGCAGTGCTAGACCTCGTGGGACAGGGGATGAAAAACTGTTTTTT.

This clonotype has only a few counts. This chain uses TRBV12-3 or TRBV12-4 with TRBJ1-1; D might be TRBD1 (6 bases). The ends were cut back, 4 bases at V and 2 bases at J, with 14 bases in the middle. The CDR3 totals 15 residues. CDR3 DNA: TGTGCCAGCAGTTCCACCCGGGGGGCTAACACTGAAGCTTTCTTT. This translates into CASSSTRGANTEAFF.

This chain connects TRBV12-3 or TRBV12-4 to TRBJ2-1, with TRBD2 as a possible D gene (6 bases). Trimming took off 2 bases at V and 2 bases at J, with 13 bases between the two ends. This CDR3 spans 16 amino acids. The CDR3 is CASSLRIAATYNEQFF. The DNA of the CDR3 is TGTGCCAGCAGTTTAAGAATAGCGGCCACCTACAATGAGCAGTTCTTC.

This clonotype has a handful of counts. This chain links TRBV18 with TRBJ1-1; 8 bases fit TRBD1. Per the germline V gene, CDR1 is KGHSH and CDR2 is LQKENI. CDR3 size: 15 residues. V lost 4 bases and J lost 1; bases outside the gene matches: 5. The CDR3: CASSQDGTGNTEAFF. The CDR3, as DNA: TGTGCCAGCTCACAAGACGGGACAGGGAACACTGAAGCTTTCTTT.

The chain employs TRBV7-6 and TRBJ2-1, with D possibly TRBD2 on 5 matching bases. V shed 1 base and J shed 4 bases, with 14 bases lying between them. Germline-derived CDR1 and CDR2 are SGHVS and FNYEAQ. The CDR3 has 16 residues. CDR3 residues: CASSLVISEIYNEQFF. DNA for the CDR3: TGTGCCAGCAGCTTAGTTATTAGCGAGATATACAATGAGCAGTTCTTC.

This clonotype occurred a few times. This chain links TRBV7-2 with TRBJ2-7; a possible D gene is TRBD2 (5 bases). Between the trimmed V and J ends, which lost 1 base and 2 bases, there was a span of 15 bases. CDR3 length: 16 amino acids. Germline lookup yields CDR1 SGHTA and CDR2 FQGNSA. CDR3 protein: CASSLGLIASTYEQYF. The CDR3, as DNA: TGTGCCAGCAGCTTAGGATTGATAGCGTCCACCTACGAGCAGTACTTC. Supplemented by reference TRBV7-2 and TRBJ2-7, the full variable domain reads GAGVSQSPSNKVTEKGKDVELRCDPISGHTALYWYRQSLGQGLEFLIYFQGNSAPDKSGLPSDRFSAERTGGSVSTLTIQRTQQEDSAVYLCASSLGLIASTYEQYFGPGTRLTVT.

J is TRBJ2-3 and V is TRBV20-1; 7 nucleotides agree with TRBD2. Germline V lookup: CDR1 DFQATT, CDR2 SNEGSKA (reference sequence). The CDR3 loop spans 14 amino acids. The trim removed 6 bases at V and 1 base at J, leaving 7 bases unmatched. The DNA for the CDR3 is TGCAGTGCCGTAGAGGGGAGGGGCACAGATACGCAGTATTTT. It translates to CSAVEGRGTDTQYF.

The chain employs TRBV6-1 and TRBJ2-7; 7 bases align to TRBD2. This CDR3 spans 13 amino acids. Losses at the gene ends were 8 bases for V and 4 bases for J; bases not matched to a gene: 8. Looked up from germline, CDR1 is MNHNS and CDR2 is SASEGT. The CDR3 DNA follows: TGTGCCAGCCGGCCTAGCGGAAGTTACGAGCAGTACTTC. Amino acids: CASRPSGSYEQYF.

A word on this clonotype: The junction differs from germline at one of its ends, possibly a read error. The chain couples TRBV28 to TRBJ2-3, with 13 bases fitting TRBD2. The germline gives CDR1 MDHEN, CDR2 SYDVKM. This CDR3 contains 17 residues. The CDR3 protein is CASSSPGLAGREDAQYF. The CDR3 DNA reads as TGTGCCAGCAGTTCGCCGGGACTAGCGGGAAGGGAAGATGCGCAGTATTTT. Drawing the rest from reference TRBV28 and TRBJ2-3, the complete variable domain is DVKVTQSSRYLVKRTGEKVFLECVQDMDHENMFWYRQDPGLGLRLIYFSYDVKMKEKGDIPEGYSVSREKKERFSLILESASTNQTSMYLCASSSPGLAGREDAQYFGPGTRLTVL.

The rearrangement links TRBV7-2 to TRBJ2-1, with 7 bases identical to TRBD1. The CDR3 consists of 16 residues. V lost 5 bases, J lost 3 bases, and 10 bases stayed unmatched. The germline V gene encodes CDR1 SGHTA and CDR2 FQGNSA. CDR3 amino acids: CASSLRDSVIYNEQFF. CDR3 coding DNA: TGTGCCAGCAGCCTACGGGACAGCGTAATCTACAATGAGCAGTTCTTC.

A few counts support this clonotype. The chain combines TRBV20-1 with TRBJ2-3; the match to TRBD2 covers 8 bases. Germline V gives CDR1 DFQATT, CDR2 SNEGSKA (reference sequence). V lost 4 bases and J lost 2; bases outside the gene matches: 8. The CDR3 covers 15 residues. The CDR3 region is CSATNTAGVTDTQYF. As DNA, the CDR3 is TGCAGTGCTACTAACACAGCGGGAGTCACAGATACGCAGTATTTT.

CDR3 DNA sequence: TGTGCCAGCTCACCAAATCTAGCGGGAGGGAGCTCCTACGAGCAGTACTTC. Encoded protein: CASSPNLAGGSSYEQYF. The V gene is TRBV18, the J gene TRBJ2-7; TRBD2 matches at 12 bases. CDR3 length: 17 residues. The V and J ends lost 2 bases and 0 bases, in that order; junction bases with no gene match: 5. Germline CDR1 KGHSH, CDR2 LQKENI.

The chain recombines TRBV6-5 with TRBJ1-4; D is uncertain. Germline loops: CDR1 MNHEY, CDR2 SVGAGI. Trimming removed 0 bases from V and 3 bases from J, with 8 bases in between. The CDR3 runs to 15 residues. DNA of the CDR3: TGTGCCAGCAGTTACTCGTACAGCTCTAATGAAAAACTGTTTTTT. This sequence encodes CASSYSYSSNEKLFF.

The chain carries TRBV3-1 and TRBJ1-2; no clear D. V dropped 0 bases and J dropped 1 base, with 15 bases sitting between them. Germline loops: CDR1 LGHDT, CDR2 YNNKEL (reference sequence). The CDR3 has 17 amino acids. This CDR3 is CASSQDSFLVGNYGYTF. DNA for the CDR3: TGTGCCAGCAGCCAAGATTCGTTCTTGGTTGGTAACTATGGCTACACCTTC.

V is TRBV20-1 and J is TRBJ2-3, with TRBD2 matching over 10 bases. Per the germline V gene, CDR1 is DFQATT and CDR2 is SNEGSKA (reference sequence). The CDR3 consists of 15 residues. V lost 1 base, J lost 1 base, and 2 bases stayed unmatched. For the CDR3, the DNA is TGCAGTGCTAGAGGACTAGCGGGCCGCACAGATACGCAGTATTTT. This gives the protein CSARGLAGRTDTQYF.

This clonotype was detected only once. V is TRBV5-1 and J is TRBJ1-5; weak D call: TRBD1 (5 bases). Germline assignment: CDR1 SGHRS and CDR2 YFSETQ. Trimming cost V 0 bases and J 5 bases, with 12 bases left between them. This CDR3 comprises 15 residues. The CDR3 nucleotides read TGCGCCAGCAGCTTGGATGGGGCAGGGTATCAGCCCCAGCATTTT. Translated: CASSLDGAGYQPQHF.

The chain carries TRBV12-3 or TRBV12-4 and TRBJ2-7; D not certain. CDR3 size: 12 residues. The germline V and J ends were trimmed by 8 bases and 2 bases, with 10 bases remaining between them. CDR3 loop: CASRTDPYEQYF. In DNA form, the CDR3 reads TGTGCCAGCCGGACGGATCCCTACGAGCAGTACTTC.

The V call is TRBV27, the J call TRBJ1-5; D may be TRBD1 (5 bases). The CDR3 length is 13 residues. V dropped 3 bases and J dropped 3 bases, with 6 bases sitting between them. CDR1 is MNHEY, CDR2 SMNVEV, per germline (reference sequence). The chain's CDR3 is CASSLTVNQPQHF. DNA of the CDR3: TGTGCCAGCAGTTTGACAGTCAATCAGCCCCAGCATTTT.

The chain is built from TRBV18 and TRBJ1-1; perhaps TRBD1 as D (6 bases). The germline V and J ends were trimmed by 5 bases and 0 bases, with 13 bases remaining between them. Germline V gene data show CDR1 as KGHSH and CDR2 as LQKENI. The CDR3 consists of 15 residues. CDR3: CASSGEGQMNTEAFF. For the CDR3, the DNA is TGTGCCAGCTCAGGGGAGGGACAAATGAACACTGAAGCTTTCTTT.

The chain carries TRBV5-1 and TRBJ2-7; 9 nucleotides match TRBD1. CDR3 length equals 15 residues. J lost 4 bases, V lost 4 bases, and 9 bases had no gene match. CDR1 SGHRS and CDR2 YFSETQ come from the germline V gene. The CDR3, as DNA: TGCGCCAGCAGCCCCACGGACAGGGGATTTTACGAGCAGTACTTC. It codes for CASSPTDRGFYEQYF. The complete variable domain, with remaining parts taken from reference TRBV5-1 and TRBJ2-7, reads KAGVTQTPRYLIKTRGQQVTLSCSPISGHRSVSWYQQTPGQGLQFLFEYFSETQRNKGNFPGRFSGRQFSNSRSEMNVSTLELGDSALYLCASSPTDRGFYEQYFGPGTRLTVT.

This clonotype occurred a few times. The rearrangement uses TRBV10-3 and TRBJ2-3, with TRBD1 matching 11 bases. CDR1 and CDR2 from the germline V gene are ENHRY and SYGVKD. V shed 5 bases, J shed 2 bases, and the junction held 12 bases outside the gene matches. This CDR3 region has 18 residues. The CDR3 loop reads CAISTGTGGWGATDTQYF. The CDR3 coding sequence is TGTGCCATCAGTACCGGGACAGGGGGGTGGGGGGCCACAGATACGCAGTATTTT.

This clonotype has just a few counts. The gene calls are TRBV11-2 and TRBJ2-1; 9 nucleotides line up with TRBD2. V lost 1 base and J lost 9; bases outside the gene matches: 25. Germline values: CDR1 SGHAT, CDR2 FQNNGV. CDR3 length equals 21 residues. The CDR3 DNA follows: TGTGCCAGCAGCTTAGGCCCCCCGGGTGGTAGCGGGAGTTATTACCGGGGTGAGCAGTTCTTC. This gives the protein CASSLGPPGGSGSYYRGEQFF.

This chain connects TRBV20-1 to TRBJ2-6; TRBD2 is a possible D gene (5 bases). CDR1 and CDR2 (germline): DFQATT, SNEGSKA (reference sequence). The CDR3 runs to 13 residues. Trimming removed 3 bases from V and 4 bases from J, with 7 bases in between. The CDR3 sequence: CSASGGGANVLTF. As DNA, the CDR3 is TGCAGTGCTAGTGGCGGGGGGGCCAACGTCCTGACTTTC.

This clonotype was picked up a small number of times. CDR3 DNA sequence: TGTGCCAGTGCGACAGGGTTGGGGACTGAAGCTTTCTTT. Its translation is CASATGLGTEAFF. The genes are TRBV5-6 and TRBJ1-1, with 7 bases aligning to TRBD1. The CDR3 contains 13 residues. J gave up 5 bases and V 8 bases, and 9 bases lay outside the gene matches. Looked up from germline, CDR1 is SGHDT and CDR2 is YYEEEE.

This clonotype was recorded many times. J is TRBJ2-2 and V is TRBV25-1, with D possibly TRBD2 on 5 matching bases. The CDR3 sequence is 12 residues long. The V end lost 6 bases, the J end lost 4 bases, and 6 bases lay between the germline ends. Germline V gives CDR1 MGHDK, CDR2 SYGVNS. CDR3 bases: TGTGCCAGCAGAGCGGCCACCGGGGAGCTGTTTTTT. Protein product: CASRAATGELFF.